This T cell receptor (beta chain) was identified in a study of patients and donors after allogeneic stem cell transplantation. From germline, CDR1 is SGHTA and CDR2 FQGTGA. The ends were cut back, 6 bases at V and 4 bases at J, with 10 bases in the middle. The CDR3 has 12 residues. This clonotype was observed many times. TCRdb re-analysed the RT-PCR reads in MiXCR, keeping a single row per CDR3 protein. The sample comprises tens of thousands of distinct CDR3 sequences, approximately 26% of which are singletons, and more than 20% rests with the top ten. The source is a human donor who was either an allogeneic HSCT recipient or a stem cell or donor lymphocyte infusion donor (not recorded which). It is not recorded whose cells these are; they may come from a transplant donor. This chain connects TRBV7-3 to TRBJ2-7; unclear D gene. Sequences were obtained from blood, either unsorted or a sorted T cell fraction (not recorded which). CDR3 bases: TGTGCCAGCAGTCCGGATGGATACGAGCAGTACTTC. This codes for CASSPDGYEQYF.